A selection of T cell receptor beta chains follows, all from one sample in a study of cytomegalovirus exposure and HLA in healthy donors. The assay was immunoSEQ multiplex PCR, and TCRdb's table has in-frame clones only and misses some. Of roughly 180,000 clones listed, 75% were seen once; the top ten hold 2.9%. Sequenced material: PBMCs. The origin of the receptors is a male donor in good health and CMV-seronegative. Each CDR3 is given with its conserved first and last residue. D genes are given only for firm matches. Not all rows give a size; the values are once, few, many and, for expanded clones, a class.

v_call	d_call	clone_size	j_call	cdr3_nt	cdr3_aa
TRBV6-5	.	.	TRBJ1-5	TGTGCCAGCAATACCGGAGATCAGCCCCAGCATTTT	CASNTGDQPQHF
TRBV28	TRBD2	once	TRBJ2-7	TGTGCCAGCAGTTCTGAAGCGGGAGGGTTCTCCTACGAGCAGTACTTC	CASSSEAGGFSYEQYF
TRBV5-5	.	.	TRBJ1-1	TGTGCCAGCAGCTTGCGATCCCCCAGCACTGAAGCTTTCTTT	CASSLRSPSTEAFF
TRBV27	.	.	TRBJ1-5	TGTGCCAGCAGTTTGGGGAGCTACAATCAGCCCCAGCATTTT	CASSLGSYNQPQHF
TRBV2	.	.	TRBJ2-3	TGTGCCAGCGGCCGTCAGCGGAGGCTCACAGATACGCAGTATTTT	CASGRQRRLTDTQYF
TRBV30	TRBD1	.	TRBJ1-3	TGTGCCTGGCTCCCCGGACAGGGGGCTGGAAACACCATATATTTT	CAWLPGQGAGNTIYF
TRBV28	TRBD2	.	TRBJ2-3	TGTGCCAGCTGTAAGGGACTAGAAAGCACAGATACGCAGTATTTT	CASCKGLESTDTQYF
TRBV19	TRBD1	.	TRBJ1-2	TGTGCCAGTAGTATCGAGGGGGCTGGTGGCTACACCTTC	CASSIEGAGGYTF
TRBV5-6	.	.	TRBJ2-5	TGTGCCAGCAGCCCTGGGGGGGAGACCCAGTACTTC	CASSPGGETQYF
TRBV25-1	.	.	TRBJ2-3	TGTGCCAGCAGTGCAACTAGCACAGATACGCAGTATTTT	CASSATSTDTQYF
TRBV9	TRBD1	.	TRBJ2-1	TGTGCCAGCAGCGTAGGAGGGGGCGCCTACAATGAGCAGTTCTTC	CASSVGGGAYNEQFF
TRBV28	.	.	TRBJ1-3	TGTGCCAGCAGTTTACGACAGTCTGGAAACACCATATATTTT	CASSLRQSGNTIYF
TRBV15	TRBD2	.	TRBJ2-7	TGTGCCACCAGCAGAGATTTATCGGCTAGCGGTACCCTATACGAGCAGTACTTC	CATSRDLSASGTLYEQYF
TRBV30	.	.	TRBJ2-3	TGTGCCTGGAGTGGGTCCGGGACTTACTATCTGGATACGCAGTATTTT	CAWSGSGTYYLDTQYF
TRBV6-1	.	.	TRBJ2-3	TGTGCCAGTAACCTCCCTAGCCCCACAGATACGCAGTATTTT	CASNLPSPTDTQYF
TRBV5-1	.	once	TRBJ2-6	TGCGCCAGCACCCCCAGGGGTGGGGCCAACGTCCTGACTTTC	CASTPRGGANVLTF
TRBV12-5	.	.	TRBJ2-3	TGTGCTAGTGGTTTGACGCCGGGGAACTCGCAGTATTTT	CASGLTPGNSQYF
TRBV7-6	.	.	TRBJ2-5	TGTGCCAGCAGCGGGGCGGGGGAGACCCAGTACTTC	CASSGAGETQYF
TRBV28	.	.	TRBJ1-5	TGTGCCAGCAGCCCGGACAGCCCTAGCAATCAGCCCCAGCATTTT	CASSPDSPSNQPQHF
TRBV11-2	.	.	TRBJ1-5	TGTGCCAGCAGCTACGCCGGACAGTATAGCAATCAGCCCCAGCATTTT	CASSYAGQYSNQPQHF
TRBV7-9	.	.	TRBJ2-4	TGTGCCAGCAGCTTATTTATCGAAAACATTCAGTACTTC	CASSLFIENIQYF
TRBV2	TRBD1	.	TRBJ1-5	TGTGCCAGCAGAGGACAGGGGGCGATGCCCCAGCATTTT	CASRGQGAMPQHF
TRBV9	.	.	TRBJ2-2	TGTGCCAGCAGCCCGATTACAGGGAACACCGGGGAGCTGTTTTTT	CASSPITGNTGELFF
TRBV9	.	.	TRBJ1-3	TGTGCCAGCAGCGGCGGGGGGTCTGGAAACACCATATATTTT	CASSGGGSGNTIYF
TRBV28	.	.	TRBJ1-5	TGTGCCAGCAGTTTCGGAGGAAGGCAGATCTATTCGAGCAATCAGCCCCAGCATTTT	CASSFGGRQIYSSNQPQHF
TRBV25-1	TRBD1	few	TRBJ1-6	TGTGCCAGCAGTGCTCCACAGGGGGCCAGTTCACCCCTCCACTTT	CASSAPQGASSPLHF
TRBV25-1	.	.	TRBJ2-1	TGTGCCAGCAGTGGCACTAGCACCCACAATGAGCAGTTCTTC	CASSGTSTHNEQFF
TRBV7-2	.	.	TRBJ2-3	TGTGCCAGCAGTCAACCAGTCACAGATACGCAGTATTTT	CASSQPVTDTQYF
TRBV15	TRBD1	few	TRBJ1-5	TGTGCCACCAGCAGAGAACACCCAGGGATTAGCAGGGGGTACAATCAGCCCCAGCATTTT	CATSREHPGISRGYNQPQHF
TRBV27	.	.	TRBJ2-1	TGTGCCAGCAGTCCCAGACTAGAGGGACATGAGCAGTTCTTC	CASSPRLEGHEQFF
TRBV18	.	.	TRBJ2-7	TGTGCCAGCTCACTTACGGAGGGCGAGCAGTACTTC	CASSLTEGEQYF
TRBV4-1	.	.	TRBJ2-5	TGCGCCAGCAGCCAGGGGGGACTTACGTACCAAGAGACCCAGTACTTC	CASSQGGLTYQETQYF
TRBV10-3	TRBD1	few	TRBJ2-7	TGTGCCATCCAGAAGGGACAGGGCTCCTACGAGCAGTACTTC	CAIQKGQGSYEQYF
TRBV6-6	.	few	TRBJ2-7	TGTGCCAGCAGTAAGTCGGTATCCTACGAGCAGTACTTC	CASSKSVSYEQYF
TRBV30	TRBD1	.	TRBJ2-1	TGTGCCTGGAGTTCCCTGGACAGGGGAAGCTACAATGAGCAGTTCTTC	CAWSSLDRGSYNEQFF
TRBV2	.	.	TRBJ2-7	TGTGCCAGCAGCCTTACCCCGGGACACGGCTCCTACGAGCAGTACTTC	CASSLTPGHGSYEQYF
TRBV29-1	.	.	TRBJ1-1	TGCAGCGTTGAAAAGGGGAAGTTT	CSVEKGKF
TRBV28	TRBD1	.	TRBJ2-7	TGTGCCAGCAGTTCGAACTCGGGGACAGGGGTTTGGTACGAGCAGTACTTC	CASSSNSGTGVWYEQYF
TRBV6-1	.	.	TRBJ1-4	TGTGCCAGCAGTGAAAGCGGCAGCTTTAATGAAAAACTGTTTTTT	CASSESGSFNEKLFF
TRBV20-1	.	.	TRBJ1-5	TGCAGTGCCCCCCGGCAGGGTCTAAGGGTTTTT	CSAPRQGLRVF
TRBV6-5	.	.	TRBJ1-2	TGTGCCAGCAGCACCATTCCGGGACATATCTATGGCTACACCTTC	CASSTIPGHIYGYTF
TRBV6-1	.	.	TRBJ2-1	TGTGCCAGCAGAGGGGGAAGCTCCTACAATGAGCAGTTCTTC	CASRGGSSYNEQFF
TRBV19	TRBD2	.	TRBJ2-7	TGTGCCAGTAGTATAGCCACGGGGGGATACGAGCAGTACTTC	CASSIATGGYEQYF
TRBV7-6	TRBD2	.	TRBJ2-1	TGTGCCAGCAGCTTAGTTGCACTAGCGGGAGGGAATGAGCAGTTCTTC	CASSLVALAGGNEQFF
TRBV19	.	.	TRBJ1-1	TGTGCCAGTAGTATAGATCGCAGGTCGAACACTGAAGCTTTCTTT	CASSIDRRSNTEAFF
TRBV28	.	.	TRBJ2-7	TGTGCCAGCAGTTTAGTCGGGAAGTCCTACGAGCAGTACTTC	CASSLVGKSYEQYF
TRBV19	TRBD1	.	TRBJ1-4	TGTGCCAGTAGTCACAGGGGGCGAGTCAAGGAAAAACTGTTTTTT	CASSHRGRVKEKLFF
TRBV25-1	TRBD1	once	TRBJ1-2	TGTGCCAGCAGTCCCTACCACAGGGGAGACTATGGCTACACCTTC	CASSPYHRGDYGYTF
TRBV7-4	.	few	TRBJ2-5	TGTGCCAGCAGCTTAGTCCGGCAAGAGACCCAGTACTTC	CASSLVRQETQYF
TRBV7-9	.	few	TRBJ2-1	TGTGCCAGCAGCTTAGTAGGGGGGGCGGATGAGCAGTTCTTC	CASSLVGGADEQFF
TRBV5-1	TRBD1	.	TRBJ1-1	TGCGCCAGCAGAAGGACAGGGCCCACTGAAGCTTTCTTT	CASRRTGPTEAFF
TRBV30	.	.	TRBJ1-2	TGTGCCTTCCTGGGCGGGGTTGGGTATGGCTACACCTTC	CAFLGGVGYGYTF
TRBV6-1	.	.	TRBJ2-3	TGTGCCAGCAGCTCCAGGCAGGGGTTGACAGATACGCAGTATTTT	CASSSRQGLTDTQYF
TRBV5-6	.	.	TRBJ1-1	TGTGCCAGCAGCCCCAAGGACAGGAACACTGAAGCTTTCTTT	CASSPKDRNTEAFF
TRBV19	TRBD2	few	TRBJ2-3	TGTGCCAGTAGTATTATAGCGGGAGGGCTCACAGATACGCAGTATTTT	CASSIIAGGLTDTQYF
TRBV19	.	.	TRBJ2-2	TGTGCCAGTAGGCGGGGGCCGAACACCGGGGAGCTGTTTTTT	CASRRGPNTGELFF
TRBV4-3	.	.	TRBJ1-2	TGCGCCAGCAATACGGGGGGGGGTTCGAGCTACACCTTC	CASNTGGGSSYTF